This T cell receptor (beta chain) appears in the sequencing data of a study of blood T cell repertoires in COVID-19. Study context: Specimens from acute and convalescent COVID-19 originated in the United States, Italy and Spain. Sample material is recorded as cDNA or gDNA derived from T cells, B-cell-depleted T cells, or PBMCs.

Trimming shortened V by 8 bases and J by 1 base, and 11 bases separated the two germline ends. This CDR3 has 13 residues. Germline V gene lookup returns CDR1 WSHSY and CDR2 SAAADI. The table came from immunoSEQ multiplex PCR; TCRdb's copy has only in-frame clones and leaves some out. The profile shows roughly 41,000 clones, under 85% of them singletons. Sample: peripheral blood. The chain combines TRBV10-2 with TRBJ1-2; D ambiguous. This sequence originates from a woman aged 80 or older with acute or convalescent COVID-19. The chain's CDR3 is CASAGDFNYGYTF. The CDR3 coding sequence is TGCGCCAGCGCCGGCGACTTTAACTATGGCTACACCTTC.